Only a few counts were recorded for the clone carrying this T cell receptor beta chain. Its antigen remains unknown. The PCR made use of 60 Vbeta and 13 Jbeta primers. Profiling relied on immunoSEQ multiplex PCR, and the TCRdb table lists in-frame clones only, not all of them. The sample contains roughly 150,000 clones, 75% to 90% of which appear only once. This CDR3 contains 17 residues. The V end was cut by 3 bases, the J end by 0 bases, with 17 bases between. Germline V gives CDR1 WSHSY, CDR2 SAAADI. The data were taken from a study of cytomegalovirus exposure and HLA in healthy donors. Points from the study as a whole: Analysis was performed later, and it showed HLA-associated TCR beta chains to be more clonally expanded than equally common others.

The V call is TRBV10-2, the J call TRBJ1-2, with D possibly TRBD1 on 6 matching bases. This sequence originates from a boy aged 2 to 10 in good health and CMV-seronegative. Material for sequencing was PBMCs. The CDR3 DNA reads as TGCGCCAGCAGTGATGGGAGGGGGGGTGCAGCTAACTATGGCTACACCTTC. Amino acid sequence: CASSDGRGGAANYGYTF.